This is a list of T cell receptor beta chains from one sample in a study of Ad26.COV2.S vaccination and SARS-CoV-2 variants. Clones were sequenced by immunoSEQ multiplex PCR, and TCRdb holds only the in-frame ones, with some missing. The sample has a few hundred thousand clones; 83% are singletons. The sample was peripheral blood, taken in a trial of Ad26.COV2.S vaccine versus placebo. These receptors originate from a person between 18 and 65 years old who received the Ad26.COV2.S COVID-19 vaccine or a placebo. CDR3s include the opening cysteine and the closing phenylalanine or tryptophan. The D gene is left open where the match is weak. Clone size is stated in some rows and not others, as once, few, many or a class when expanded.

CDR3 length: 13; J gene: TRBJ1-1; V gene: TRBV10-3; D gene: -; clone size: -; CDR3 DNA: TGTGCCATCCGGGGGGGCCAGAACACTGAAGCTTTCTTT; CDR3 protein: CAIRGGQNTEAFF
CDR3 length: 12; J gene: TRBJ2-2; V gene: TRBV5-5; D gene: -; clone size: -; CDR3 DNA: TGTGCCAGCAGCTTGAATAATGGGGAGCTGTTTTTT; CDR3 protein: CASSLNNGELFF
CDR3 length: 12; J gene: TRBJ1-2; V gene: TRBV3-1/TRBV3-2; D gene: -; clone size: -; CDR3 DNA: TGTGCCAGCAGCCCTGTCGGGGGGGGCTACACCTTC; CDR3 protein: CASSPVGGGYTF
CDR3 length: 14; J gene: TRBJ1-1; V gene: TRBV6-5; D gene: -; clone size: -; CDR3 DNA: TGTGCCAGCACCGTGGAGCCCTGGAGCGCTGAAGCTTTCTTT; CDR3 protein: CASTVEPWSAEAFF
CDR3 length: 12; J gene: TRBJ1-3; V gene: TRBV29-1; D gene: -; clone size: -; CDR3 DNA: TGCAGCGTTGAACAGTTTGGAAACACCATATATTTT; CDR3 protein: CSVEQFGNTIYF
CDR3 length: 16; J gene: TRBJ2-3; V gene: TRBV5-1; D gene: -; clone size: -; CDR3 DNA: TGCGCCAGCGCCCTCGGAGGCTTAAGCAGCACAGATACGCAGTATTTT; CDR3 protein: CASALGGLSSTDTQYF
CDR3 length: 16; J gene: TRBJ1-2; V gene: TRBV9; D gene: -; clone size: -; CDR3 DNA: TGTGCCAGCAGCCCCCACGGGCGGGGTTCCGCGGGTGGCTACACCTTC; CDR3 protein: CASSPHGRGSAGGYTF
CDR3 length: 12; J gene: TRBJ2-7; V gene: TRBV11-3; D gene: -; clone size: -; CDR3 DNA: TGTGCCAGCAGCTCGAACTCCTACGAGCAGTACTTC; CDR3 protein: CASSSNSYEQYF
CDR3 length: 15; J gene: TRBJ2-7; V gene: TRBV5-5; D gene: TRBD2; clone size: -; CDR3 DNA: TGTGCCAGCAGCTTAAGTCCCGGACTAGCGGCCAGGCAGTACTTC; CDR3 protein: CASSLSPGLAARQYF
CDR3 length: 15; J gene: TRBJ1-1; V gene: TRBV7-3; D gene: -; clone size: -; CDR3 DNA: TGTGCCAGCAGCCCGTATGGCGGGGTGGACACTGAAGCTTTCTTT; CDR3 protein: CASSPYGGVDTEAFF
CDR3 length: 14; J gene: TRBJ1-5; V gene: TRBV27; D gene: -; clone size: once; CDR3 DNA: TGTGCCAGCCGGGGTATTAGGGACAATCAGCCCCAGCATTTT; CDR3 protein: CASRGIRDNQPQHF
CDR3 length: 12; J gene: TRBJ2-7; V gene: TRBV7-9; D gene: -; clone size: -; CDR3 DNA: TGTGCCAGCAGCTTAAGTGGCGGCGAGCAGTACTTC; CDR3 protein: CASSLSGGEQYF
CDR3 length: 13; J gene: TRBJ1-3; V gene: TRBV12-3/TRBV12-4; D gene: -; clone size: -; CDR3 DNA: TGTGCCAGCAGTTTAGCCGCTGGAAACACCATATATTTT; CDR3 protein: CASSLAAGNTIYF
CDR3 length: 12; J gene: TRBJ1-3; V gene: TRBV5-6; D gene: -; clone size: -; CDR3 DNA: TGTGCCAGCAGCTCCCAAGGAAACACCATATATTTT; CDR3 protein: CASSSQGNTIYF
CDR3 length: 16; J gene: TRBJ2-4; V gene: TRBV7-9; D gene: TRBD1; clone size: -; CDR3 DNA: TGTGCCAGCAGCCCGACAGGGGCTGGAGCCAAAAACATTCAGTACTTC; CDR3 protein: CASSPTGAGAKNIQYF
CDR3 length: 16; J gene: TRBJ2-1; V gene: TRBV3-1/TRBV3-2; D gene: -; clone size: -; CDR3 DNA: TGTGCCAGCAGCCAAGATGGGGGGGCCGCATACAATGAGCAGTTCTTC; CDR3 protein: CASSQDGGAAYNEQFF
CDR3 length: 14; J gene: TRBJ1-1; V gene: TRBV14; D gene: -; clone size: few; CDR3 DNA: TGTGCCAGCAGCCCAGTTGATCCTGCCACTGAAGCTTTCTTT; CDR3 protein: CASSPVDPATEAFF
CDR3 length: 12; J gene: TRBJ1-2; V gene: TRBV2; D gene: -; clone size: -; CDR3 DNA: TGTGCCAGCAGATGGGACGACTATGGCTACACCTTC; CDR3 protein: CASRWDDYGYTF
CDR3 length: 15; J gene: TRBJ1-2; V gene: TRBV7-9; D gene: TRBD1; clone size: -; CDR3 DNA: TGTGCCAGCAGCTCCTCGGGACAGGGGAAGACTGGCTACACCTTC; CDR3 protein: CASSSSGQGKTGYTF
CDR3 length: 13; J gene: TRBJ1-5; V gene: TRBV24-1; D gene: TRBD1; clone size: -; CDR3 DNA: TGTGCCACCAGCGGACAGGGTCAGCAGCCCCAGCATTTT; CDR3 protein: CATSGQGQQPQHF
CDR3 length: 16; J gene: TRBJ2-1; V gene: TRBV3-1/TRBV3-2; D gene: -; clone size: -; CDR3 DNA: TGTGCCAGCAGCCAAGGGGGTCTACCCTCCTACAATGAGCAGTTCTTC; CDR3 protein: CASSQGGLPSYNEQFF
CDR3 length: 12; J gene: TRBJ1-1; V gene: TRBV12-3/TRBV12-4; D gene: -; clone size: once; CDR3 DNA: TGTGCCAGCAAGGGCCGTAACACTGAAGCTTTCTTT; CDR3 protein: CASKGRNTEAFF
CDR3 length: 13; J gene: TRBJ1-2; V gene: TRBV29-1; D gene: TRBD1; clone size: -; CDR3 DNA: TGCAGCGTTAAAGGACAGGACGCCTATGGCTACACCTTC; CDR3 protein: CSVKGQDAYGYTF
CDR3 length: 13; J gene: TRBJ1-1; V gene: TRBV6-5; D gene: TRBD1; clone size: -; CDR3 DNA: TGTGCCAGCAGGATTGCAGGGGGTTTTGAAGCTTTCTTT; CDR3 protein: CASRIAGGFEAFF
CDR3 length: 15; J gene: TRBJ2-5; V gene: TRBV4-3; D gene: TRBD1; clone size: -; CDR3 DNA: TGCGCCAGCAGCCTTACCGGGACAGGGATTGGGACCCAGTACTTC; CDR3 protein: CASSLTGTGIGTQYF
CDR3 length: 13; J gene: TRBJ2-3; V gene: TRBV7-3; D gene: TRBD1; clone size: -; CDR3 DNA: TGTGCCAGCAGCCAGACAGGGCCAGATACGCAGTATTTT; CDR3 protein: CASSQTGPDTQYF
CDR3 length: 14; J gene: TRBJ1-1; V gene: TRBV18; D gene: -; clone size: -; CDR3 DNA: TGTGCCAGCTCACCAGCCCGAATGAACACTGAAGCTTTCTTT; CDR3 protein: CASSPARMNTEAFF
CDR3 length: 12; J gene: TRBJ1-1; V gene: TRBV6-5; D gene: -; clone size: -; CDR3 DNA: TGTGCCAGCAGCAAACAGGGCACTGAAGCTTTCTTT; CDR3 protein: CASSKQGTEAFF
CDR3 length: 17; J gene: TRBJ1-2; V gene: TRBV7-2; D gene: TRBD1; clone size: -; CDR3 DNA: TGTGCCAGCAGCTTAGACGGGACAGGCGGGTCCCTCTATGGCTACACCTTC; CDR3 protein: CASSLDGTGGSLYGYTF
CDR3 length: 17; J gene: TRBJ2-2; V gene: TRBV3-1/TRBV3-2; D gene: TRBD2; clone size: -; CDR3 DNA: TGTGCCAGCAGCCGCTGGCTAGCGGTCAAGAACACCGGGGAGCTGTTTTTT; CDR3 protein: CASSRWLAVKNTGELFF
CDR3 length: 15; J gene: TRBJ2-5; V gene: TRBV27; D gene: -; clone size: -; CDR3 DNA: TGTGCCAGCAGCGCCTTGAGTTGGGGGAAGGAGACCCAGTACTTC; CDR3 protein: CASSALSWGKETQYF
CDR3 length: 12; J gene: TRBJ2-5; V gene: TRBV6-5; D gene: -; clone size: -; CDR3 DNA: TGTGCCAGCACCCCGGCTAGCCAGACCCAGTACTTC; CDR3 protein: CASTPASQTQYF
CDR3 length: 15; J gene: TRBJ2-5; V gene: TRBV5-4; D gene: TRBD2; clone size: -; CDR3 DNA: TGTGCCAGCAGCAGACTAGCGGCGTACCAAGAGACCCAGTACTTC; CDR3 protein: CASSRLAAYQETQYF
CDR3 length: 14; J gene: TRBJ1-4; V gene: TRBV12-5; D gene: TRBD1; clone size: -; CDR3 DNA: TGTGCTAGTGGCCGCGACAGGGCGAATGAAAAACTGTTTTTT; CDR3 protein: CASGRDRANEKLFF
CDR3 length: 15; J gene: TRBJ1-3; V gene: TRBV15; D gene: -; clone size: -; CDR3 DNA: TGTGCCACCAGCATCCGAACAGGTCCCGGCGACACCATATATTTT; CDR3 protein: CATSIRTGPGDTIYF
CDR3 length: 16; J gene: TRBJ2-7; V gene: TRBV7-3; D gene: TRBD2; clone size: -; CDR3 DNA: TGTGCCAGCAGCTTCACCGGGACTAGCGGATCCTACGAGCAGTACTTC; CDR3 protein: CASSFTGTSGSYEQYF
CDR3 length: 14; J gene: TRBJ2-3; V gene: TRBV29-1; D gene: TRBD2; clone size: few; CDR3 DNA: TGCAGCGTTGAGAGCGGGAGGGGCACAGATACGCAGTATTTT; CDR3 protein: CSVESGRGTDTQYF
CDR3 length: 16; J gene: TRBJ2-2; V gene: TRBV27; D gene: -; clone size: -; CDR3 DNA: TGTGCCAGCAGTTTATCGGCGGGCAGGGCCTCCGGGGAGCTGTTTTTT; CDR3 protein: CASSLSAGRASGELFF
CDR3 length: 11; J gene: TRBJ2-7; V gene: TRBV5-1; D gene: -; clone size: -; CDR3 DNA: TGCGCCAGCAGGGTAGGCTACGAGCAGTACTTC; CDR3 protein: CASRVGYEQYF
CDR3 length: 17; J gene: TRBJ2-7; V gene: TRBV14; D gene: -; clone size: once; CDR3 DNA: TGTGCCAGCAGCCCGTCGGTGCTAGCGAACAGGGCCTACGAGCAGTACTTC; CDR3 protein: CASSPSVLANRAYEQYF
CDR3 length: 14; J gene: TRBJ2-3; V gene: TRBV7-9; D gene: -; clone size: -; CDR3 DNA: TGTGCCAGCAGCTTGCCGGACATTACAGATACGCAGTATTTT; CDR3 protein: CASSLPDITDTQYF
CDR3 length: 14; J gene: TRBJ1-3; V gene: TRBV2; D gene: -; clone size: -; CDR3 DNA: TGTGCCAGAACCGACACTTCCTCTGGAAACACCATATATTTT; CDR3 protein: CARTDTSSGNTIYF
CDR3 length: 15; J gene: TRBJ1-1; V gene: TRBV5-6; D gene: -; clone size: once; CDR3 DNA: TGTGCCAGCAGCTTGGGAGGGGACGTCTACGTTGAAGCTTTCTTT; CDR3 protein: CASSLGGDVYVEAFF
CDR3 length: 13; J gene: TRBJ1-2; V gene: TRBV5-5; D gene: -; clone size: -; CDR3 DNA: TGTGCCAGCAGCTTGGGACAGCCTTATGGCTACACCTTC; CDR3 protein: CASSLGQPYGYTF
CDR3 length: 16; J gene: TRBJ2-1; V gene: TRBV23-1; D gene: -; clone size: -; CDR3 DNA: TGCGCCAGCACCATTCGGACTGGACGGATCTACAATGAGCAGTTCTTC; CDR3 protein: CASTIRTGRIYNEQFF
CDR3 length: 16; J gene: TRBJ2-3; V gene: TRBV7-2; D gene: -; clone size: -; CDR3 DNA: TGTGCCAGCAGCTTAGGAGCGTCGCGGGACACAGATACGCAGTATTTT; CDR3 protein: CASSLGASRDTDTQYF
CDR3 length: 13; J gene: TRBJ2-3; V gene: TRBV27; D gene: -; clone size: -; CDR3 DNA: TGTGCCAGCAGTTTTGGGGCCACAGATACGCAGTATTTT; CDR3 protein: CASSFGATDTQYF